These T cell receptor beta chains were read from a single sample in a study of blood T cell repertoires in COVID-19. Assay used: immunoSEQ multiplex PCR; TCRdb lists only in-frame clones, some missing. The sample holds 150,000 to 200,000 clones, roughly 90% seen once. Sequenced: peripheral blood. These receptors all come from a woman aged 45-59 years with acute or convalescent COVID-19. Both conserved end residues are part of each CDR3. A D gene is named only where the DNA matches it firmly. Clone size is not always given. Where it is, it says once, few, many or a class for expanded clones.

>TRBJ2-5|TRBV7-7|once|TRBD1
TGTGCCAGCAGCCGACAGGGAGAGACCCAGTACTTC
CASSRQGETQYF
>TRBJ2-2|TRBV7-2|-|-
TGTGCCAGCAGCTCCCAAACACGCACCGGGGAGCTGTTTTTT
CASSSQTRTGELFF
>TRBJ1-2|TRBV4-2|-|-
TGTGCCAGCAGCCTTGGACAGCGGTTCTATGGCTACACCTTC
CASSLGQRFYGYTF
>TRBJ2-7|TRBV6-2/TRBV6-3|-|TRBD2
TGTGCCAGCAGTTACCCCTCTAGCGGGGGGGCCTCTTCCTACGAGCAGTACTTC
CASSYPSSGGASSYEQYF
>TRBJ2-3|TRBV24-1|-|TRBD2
TGTGCCACCAGAGCTAGCGGGAGCGATACGCAGTATTTT
CATRASGSDTQYF
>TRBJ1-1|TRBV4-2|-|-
TGTGCCAGCAGCCAAGATCGTCTGAACACTGAAGCTTTCTTT
CASSQDRLNTEAFF
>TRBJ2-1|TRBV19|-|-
TGTGCCAGTAGTATTGGAGTCAATGAGCAGTTCTTC
CASSIGVNEQFF
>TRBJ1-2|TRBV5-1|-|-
TGCGCCAGCAGCCATCCCTGGGGGGGCGACTATGGCTACACCTTC
CASSHPWGGDYGYTF
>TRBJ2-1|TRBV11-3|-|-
TGTGCCAGCAGCTTCGGTGGCGGGGGCCATGGGGATGAGCAGTTCTTC
CASSFGGGGHGDEQFF
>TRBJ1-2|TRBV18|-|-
TGTGCCAGCTCTTCCGGGAGATATGGCTACACCTTC
CASSSGRYGYTF
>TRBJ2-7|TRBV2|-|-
TGTGCCAGCAGTGAGGCCCCGGGCTACGAGCAGTACTTC
CASSEAPGYEQYF
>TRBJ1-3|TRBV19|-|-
TGTGCCAGTACGGAGGGAAGAGGAGGAAACACCATATATTTT
CASTEGRGGNTIYF
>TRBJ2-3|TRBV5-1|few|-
TGCGCCAGCAGCCAGGGACTCACGGTTGGCACAGATACGCAGTATTTT
CASSQGLTVGTDTQYF
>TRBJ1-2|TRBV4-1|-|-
TGCGCCAGCAGCCAAGTTAGTAGGACAGAATATGGCTACACCTTC
CASSQVSRTEYGYTF